This paragraph covers one TCR beta chain sequence. This clonotype has just a few counts. Its target antigen remains unknown. No base quality values were provided; no much bigger clone lies one nucleotide off. This specimen comes from a study of T cells after yellow fever vaccination (dated by TCRdb to between 2018 and 2021). Study-level background: Libraries from fractions with low cell numbers were prepared with the SMART-Seq v4 Ultra Low Input RNA kit. To follow T-cell clones before and after both primary and booster YFV17D yellow fever vaccination, bulk TCR alpha and beta repertoires underwent longitudinal sequencing. Blood was drawn at multiple timepoints before and after primary and secondary immunization, with bulk PBMC replicates and cell subsets isolated. Two healthy male donors, one aged 18 to 29 and one aged 30 to 40 years, made up the cohort.

Overall study results and their limits: Most clones expanded after primary vaccination were re-detected after the booster (approximately 96% of CD4 and roughly 85% of CD8), suggesting broad memory maintenance. Compared with the primary T-cell response, the secondary T-cell response was weaker but faster, peaking on day 5 rather than day 15. Computational filtering was required because FACS-sorted repertoires could contain abundant contaminating clonotypes from the bulk population. A small fraction of clonotypes appeared in both the CD4 and CD8 compartments, likely as a result of convergent recombination. Only a couple of donors were included in the study, so the extent to which the findings can be generalized is limited.

The sample's treatment or condition, from its label and the paper: live attenuated yellow fever vaccine strain. Two biological replicates of bulk PBMCs were collected at each blood-draw timepoint. A standard Ficoll-Paque protocol was used to isolate PBMCs from peripheral blood. TriZol was used to extract RNA from bulk PBMCs, from CD4 and CD8 fractions, and from dextramer-positive and dextramer-negative fractions. From the germline V gene, CDR1 is SGHDT and CDR2 is YYEEEE. Taken from cysteine to phenylalanine, the CDR3 has 12 residues. This entry keeps only the CDR3 DNA: 36 bases, framed from base 1. V sheds 1 base and J sheds 7 bases, leaving 8 bases between their ends. Synthesis of TCR cDNA relied on 5'RACE template switching, a step that introduced a universal primer site along with unique molecular identifiers. Priming of cDNA synthesis was performed from both the TCR alpha and TCR beta constant segments. Two PCR steps were used to amplify libraries, with sample barcodes and sequencing adapters being added in the second step. Sequencing of libraries was done on Illumina HiSeq 2500 (2x100 bp) or NovaSeq (2x150 bp). In the authors' own workflow: Reads were demultiplexed and collapsed into UMI consensus sequences with MIGEC, and V(D)J alignment was performed with MiXCR. Using edgeR on replicate PBMC samples, clonotypes were called vaccine-responding if FDR was below 0.01 and the log2 fold change was above 5 up to day 15. Each bulk clonotype was labeled CD4 or CD8 based on which sequenced repertoire, CD4 or CD8, contained the clonotype at higher abundance. TCRdb trimmed the raw reads at Q25, called clones with MiXCR and kept productive beta chains. Rows with a matching CDR3 protein are joined into one entry that keeps the most common DNA and genes. The V and J calls were determined by TCRdb, not by the authors. The sample has almost 600,000 distinct CDR3 sequences on record, roughly 12% of them singletons. Over 11% of the sample goes to the ten largest clones.

The V and J genes are TRBV5-6 and TRBJ1-2, with TRBD1 tentatively as D gene (5 bases match). This sample comprised PBMCs, obtained on the day of the yellow fever booster vaccination. The source of this sequence is a man aged 25-45 years who received the YFV17D yellow fever vaccine. CDR3 region: CASSLRGTGYTF. Read as DNA, the sequence is TGTGCCAGCAGCTTGCGGGGGACTGGCTACACCTTC.